This TCR beta chain was identified in a study of T cell changes during pregnancy in multiple sclerosis. The CDR3 totals 15 residues. Germline loops: CDR1 SGHNT, CDR2 YYREEE (reference sequence). V dropped 5 bases and J dropped 5 bases, with 18 bases sitting between them. Sequenced by immunoSEQ multiplex PCR; TCRdb stores in-frame clones only, minus some. The sample has 38,000 or so clones; almost 90% are singletons. The rearrangement uses TRBV5-4 and TRBJ2-3, with D perhaps TRBD2 (5 bases). The material sequenced was CD4+ T cells from peripheral blood mononuclear cells, taken in the second trimester of pregnancy. This sequence was found in a female donor with multiple sclerosis, enrolled in a pregnancy study. The CDR3 spells CASRDLRGSGDTQYF. The CDR3 bases are TGTGCCAGCAGGGATCTTCGAGGGAGTGGAGATACGCAGTATTTT.